Listed here is a single T cell receptor beta chain. Under the authors' procedure: Reference gene primer amplification gave nucleated cell count estimates. Clones were sequenced by immunoSEQ multiplex PCR, and TCRdb holds only the in-frame ones, with some missing. The V and J calls and clone size come from that table; D and trimming were worked out from the DNA. The sample includes approximately 66,000 clones, roughly 90% of them seen just once. Germline V gives CDR1 SEHNR, CDR2 FQNEAQ (reference sequence). Trimming shortened V by 1 base and J by 2 bases, and 9 bases separated the two germline ends. CDR3 length equals 14 residues. The sample is drawn from a study of blood T cell repertoires in COVID-19. Study in general: Spain, Italy and the United States supplied samples that represented acute and convalescent COVID-19. PBMCs, B-cell-depleted T cells, or T cells provided the cDNA or gDNA that made up the material.

J is TRBJ2-7 and V is TRBV7-9, with D perhaps matching TRBD2 (5 bases). Material for sequencing was peripheral blood. The receptor comes from a man aged 55 to 70 with acute or convalescent COVID-19. The CDR3 region is CASSLVEEAYEQYF. The CDR3 DNA reads as TGTGCCAGCAGCTTAGTGGAGGAAGCCTACGAGCAGTACTTC. The full variable domain, with the rest looked up from reference TRBV7-9 and TRBJ2-7, is DTGVSQNPRHKITKRGQNVTFRCDPISEHNRLYWYRQTLGQGPEFLTYFQNEAQLEKSRLLSDRFSAERPKGSFSTLEIQRTEQGDSAMYLCASSLVEEAYEQYFGPGTRLTVT.